This TCR beta chain derives from a study of T cells expressing NK-cell markers. Beta-chain TCR cDNA was generated via 5'RACE template switching with UMIs. TCRdb re-called the 5' RACE reads; one entry per CDR3 protein, DNA not given. Its listing shows more than 120,000 distinct CDR3 sequences. From germline, CDR1 is SGHTA and CDR2 FQGNSA. CDR3 length: 13 residues. Study results and limitations: Researchers report these clonotypes also headed the CD3+CD56-NKG2C+ fraction in several donors.

Turning to this clonotype: Its antigen is unidentified.

The V and J genes are TRBV7-2 and TRBJ2-7; TCRdb selects TRBD2, and the lack of DNA leaves this call unchecked. The source of this sequence is a man aged 18 to 35 in good health. The specimen was blood T cells: a sorted CD56 or NKG2C T cell subset, CD4+ or CD8+ T cells, or bulk PBMC T cells (not recorded which). CDR3 sequence: CASSLEVEDEQYF.